These 26 T cell receptor beta chains originate from one sample sequenced in a study of blood T cell repertoires in COVID-19. TCRdb keeps only in-frame clones here, not all; method: immunoSEQ multiplex PCR. The sample carries some 120,000 clones, 70% to 90% recorded once. Sequencing used peripheral blood. These TCRs come from a human donor in a cohort sampled during active COVID-19.

CDR3 nucleotide sequence: TGTGCCAGCAGCCATACGACAGGAATCTACGAGCAGTACTTC. As protein: CASSHTTGIYEQYF. The chain is built from TRBV5-5 and TRBJ2-7; weak D call: TRBD1 (6 bases). Germline assignment: CDR1 SGHKS and CDR2 YYEKEE (reference sequence). V dropped 4 bases and J dropped 3 bases, with 14 bases sitting between them. The CDR3 sequence is 14 residues long.

Comment on this clone: Other DNA sequences in the sample encode the same CDR3. CDR3 loop: CASSQDPGQGDNEQFF. Written as DNA, the CDR3 is TGTGCCAGCAGCCAAGATCCCGGACAGGGAGACAATGAGCAGTTCTTC. V and J are TRBV3-1 (or the pseudogene TRBV3-2) and TRBJ2-1, with 8 bases that match TRBD1. The V gene's germline CDR1 is LGHDT and CDR2 YNNKEL (reference sequence). This CDR3 is built from 16 residues. The V gene end was trimmed by 0 bases and the J gene end by 5 bases; junction bases not matched to a gene: 6.

Only a few counts were recorded for this clone. This rearrangement joins TRBV7-9 to TRBJ1-2, with TRBD1 identical over 10 bases. Germline V lookup: CDR1 SEHNR, CDR2 FQNEAQ (reference sequence). This CDR3 is 13 amino acids long. V dropped 5 bases and J dropped 9; count of bases not matched to a gene: 6. The CDR3 nucleotides read TGTGCCAGCAGCCAGCTGACAGGGGGCAGCTACACCTTC. Translating gives CASSQLTGGSYTF.

This clone was seen only a few times. The chain is built from TRBV6-1 and TRBJ1-4, with 8 bases aligning to TRBD1. This CDR3 has 18 amino acids. Losses at the gene ends were 0 bases for V and 6 bases for J; bases not matched to a gene: 12. CDR1 MNHNS and CDR2 SASEGT come from the germline V gene. The CDR3 DNA reads TGTGCCAGCAGTGAAGCAAGGACAGGGTGGGGATCGGATGAAAAACTGTTTTTT. Amino acid sequence: CASSEARTGWGSDEKLFF.

This chain connects TRBV5-1 to TRBJ2-1; 15 bases fit TRBD2. J lost 1 base, V lost 1 base, and 6 bases had no gene match. CDR1 and CDR2 from the germline V gene are SGHRS and YFSETQ. This CDR3 has 19 amino acids. The CDR3 is CASSLRGTSGGPSYNEQFF. CDR3 DNA: TGCGCCAGCAGCTTGAGAGGGACTAGCGGGGGGCCTTCCTACAATGAGCAGTTCTTC.

This sequence joins TRBV5-1 and TRBJ2-2; 14 nucleotides match TRBD2. This CDR3 has 18 amino acids. CDR1 and CDR2 from the germline V gene are SGHRS and YFSETQ. Trimming took 4 bases from V and 6 from J; bases not matched to a gene: 11. Written as DNA, the CDR3 is TGCGCCAGCAGCATTACCGGGACTAGCGGGGGTTTACCCGGGGAGCTGTTTTTT. It is translated as CASSITGTSGGLPGELFF.

In its sample, this clone ranks as medium-sized. The V gene is TRBV29-1, the J gene TRBJ2-1; D is unresolved. Germline values: CDR1 SQVTM, CDR2 ANQGSEA. This CDR3 is 11 amino acids long. V was clipped by 6 bases and J by 3 bases, with 6 bases between them. The CDR3, as DNA: TGCAGCGTACTCCACTACAATGAGCAGTTCTTC. Translating it yields CSVLHYNEQFF.

V is TRBV9 and J is TRBJ2-4; no clear D. The germline gives CDR1 SGDLS, CDR2 YYNGEE. The CDR3 totals 14 residues. V was clipped by 0 bases and J by 6 bases, with 10 bases between them. The CDR3 spells CASSVEAGINIQYF. In DNA, the CDR3 is TGTGCCAGCAGCGTAGAGGCAGGAATAAACATTCAGTACTTC.

This chain connects TRBV7-9 to TRBJ2-5; TRBD2 matches at 7 bases. Germline CDR1 SEHNR, CDR2 FQNEAQ (reference sequence). The CDR3 has 15 residues. J was trimmed by 0 bases and V by 5 bases; bases with no gene match: 6. This chain's CDR3 is CASSPTLAHQETQYF. The CDR3 region has the DNA TGTGCCAGCAGCCCAACACTAGCGCACCAAGAGACCCAGTACTTC.

This clone was picked up a small number of times. The sample carries other DNA sequences with the same CDR3. V and J are TRBV7-9 and TRBJ1-6; D is undetermined. Germline CDR1 and CDR2: SEHNR and FQNEAQ (reference sequence). The CDR3 consists of 12 residues. The germline V and J ends were trimmed by 5 bases and 10 bases, with 9 bases remaining between them. CDR3 sequence: CASSVLASPLHF. CDR3 DNA: TGTGCCAGCAGCGTCCTGGCCTCACCCCTCCACTTT.

CDR3 amino acids: CASSPLAGNYNEQFF. The CDR3 region has the DNA TGTGCCAGCAGTCCCCTAGCGGGGAATTACAATGAGCAGTTCTTC. The gene calls are TRBV6-5 and TRBJ2-1, with TRBD2 identical over 9 bases. Germline CDR1 is MNHEY and CDR2 is SVGAGI. Trimming at V came to 5 bases and at J to 4 bases, leaving 6 bases not matched to a gene. The CDR3 spans 15 residues.

The rearrangement joins TRBV5-4 to TRBJ2-1, with 13 bases fitting TRBD2. Germline V lookup: CDR1 SGHNT, CDR2 YYREEE (reference sequence). This CDR3 is built from 17 residues. Losses at the gene ends were 3 bases for V and 7 bases for J; bases not matched to a gene: 10. The CDR3 bases are TGTGCCAGCAGCTCCCCATTTGGGACTAGCGGGGAAAATGAGCAGTTCTTC. Translating gives CASSSPFGTSGENEQFF.

The J gene is TRBJ1-2, the V gene TRBV27, with 7 bases identical to TRBD1. V dropped 5 bases and J dropped 11; count of bases not matched to a gene: 17. This CDR3 region has 15 residues. The germline gives CDR1 MNHEY, CDR2 SMNVEV (reference sequence). This CDR3 reads CASSPRVTGARVYTF. The CDR3 DNA is TGTGCCAGCAGTCCCCGGGTAACAGGGGCCAGGGTATACACCTTC.

The chain is built from TRBV30 and TRBJ1-1; TRBD1 matches 10 bases. CDR3 size: 21 residues. V was clipped by 5 bases and J by 1 base; unmatched bases: 25. The germline CDR1 and CDR2 sequences are GTSNPN and SVGIG (reference sequence). CDR3 coding DNA: TGTGCCTGGTCTGGGGGGTCGAGACAGGGGGCGGGTTGGTCCGGGAACACTGAAGCTTTCTTT. It translates to CAWSGGSRQGAGWSGNTEAFF.

The CDR3 region is CATSARVVTEAFF. The CDR3 nucleotides are TGTGCCACCAGCGCCAGGGTGGTAACTGAAGCTTTCTTT. The chain has TRBV15 and TRBJ1-1; TRBD1 might be the D (5 bases). Germline CDR1 is LNHNV and CDR2 is YYDKDF (reference sequence). The CDR3 is made up of 13 amino acids. Trimming cost V 5 bases and J 5 bases, with 12 bases left between them. The complete variable domain, with remaining parts taken from reference TRBV15 and TRBJ1-1, reads DAMVIQNPRYQVTQFGKPVTLSCSQTLNHNVMYWYQQKSSQAPKLLFHYYDKDFNNEADTPDNFQSRRPNTSFCFLDIRSPGLGDTAMYLCATSARVVTEAFFGQGTRLTVV.

This clone has only one observation. The V and J genes are TRBV12-3 or TRBV12-4 and TRBJ1-5; no clear D. The CDR3 contains 13 residues. The ends were cut back, 6 bases at V and 4 bases at J, with 10 bases in the middle. CDR3 sequence reads: CASSYGLNQPQHF. The CDR3 DNA reads as TGTGCCAGCAGCTACGGACTGAATCAGCCCCAGCATTTT.

The genes are TRBV10-3 and TRBJ1-1; 9 positions match TRBD1. Germline V lookup: CDR1 ENHRY, CDR2 SYGVKD. The CDR3 is 15 residues long. V was clipped by 8 bases and J by 5 bases; unmatched bases: 12. CDR3 loop: CAIRDRATSSTEAFF. The CDR3 bases are TGTGCCATCCGGGACAGGGCGACCAGTAGTACTGAAGCTTTCTTT.

This chain links TRBV23-1 with TRBJ1-2; D is possibly TRBD1 (5 bases). TRBV23-1 is an ORF; its function is uncertain. There are 15 residues in the CDR3. Trimming took off 2 bases at V and 4 bases at J, with 14 bases between the two ends. The CDR3 protein is CASSQLTGRGYGYTF. In DNA, the CDR3 is TGCGCCAGCAGTCAACTAACAGGCCGAGGCTATGGCTACACCTTC.

This clone was seen a single time. The chain carries TRBV28 and TRBJ2-5, with D unresolved. The length of the CDR3 is 15 residues. The germline V and J ends were trimmed by 4 bases and 4 bases, with 16 bases remaining between them. In germline, CDR1 is MDHEN, CDR2 SYDVKM. Here the CDR3 DNA reads TGTGCCAGCAGTTCCGCCCTGCCAGTCCGAGAGACCCAGTACTTC. It specifies CASSSALPVRETQYF.

The rearrangement uses TRBV11-2 and TRBJ2-7, with 9 bases aligning to TRBD2. V lost 3 bases to trimming and J lost 5 bases; unmatched junction nucleotides: 5. There are 14 residues in the CDR3. CDR1 SGHAT and CDR2 FQNNGV come from the germline V gene. The CDR3 DNA reads TGTGCCAGCAGCTTTTCTCTAGCGGGGAACGAGCAGTACTTC. Translation: CASSFSLAGNEQYF.

The chain recombines TRBV7-9 with TRBJ2-5, with TRBD2 matching over 10 bases. Trimming removed 5 bases from V and 3 bases from J; junction bases left unmatched: 15. CDR3 size: 18 residues. CDR1 and CDR2 (germline): SEHNR, FQNEAQ (reference sequence). This CDR3 reads CASSGRPLGTSVEETQYF. The CDR3 DNA reads TGTGCCAGCAGCGGGCGCCCTTTAGGGACTAGCGTTGAAGAGACCCAGTACTTC.

This sequence joins TRBV11-2 and TRBJ2-5, with TRBD1 identical over 7 bases. This CDR3 has 17 residues. CDR1 is SGHAT, CDR2 FQNNGV, per germline. V gave up 5 bases and J gave up 2 bases; unmatched junction bases: 14. CDR3 DNA: TGTGCCAGCAGCCACTTCGGCGGGTCAGGGGGACAAGAGACCCAGTACTTC. Protein: CASSHFGGSGGQETQYF.

This clone counts as medium-sized. The chain links TRBV2 to TRBJ1-6; maybe TRBD1 (5 bases). This CDR3 comprises 15 residues. Germline V gene data show CDR1 as SNHLY and CDR2 as FYNNEI. The V gene lost 6 bases and the J gene lost 9 bases, with 18 bases spanning the gap. The CDR3 region is CASRVTESLTSPLHF. DNA for the CDR3: TGTGCCAGCAGGGTGACAGAGTCCTTGACTTCACCCCTCCACTTT. Based on the CDR3 plus reference TRBV2 and TRBJ1-6, the full variable domain is EPEVTQTPSHQVTQMGQEVILRCVPISNHLYFYWYRQILGQKVEFLVSFYNNEISEKSEIFDDQFSVERPDGSNFTLKIRSTKLEDSAMYFCASRVTESLTSPLHFGNGTRLTVT.

This chain uses TRBV27 with TRBJ2-7, with 13 bases aligning to TRBD2. The CDR3 contains 15 residues. Germline CDR1 MNHEY, CDR2 SMNVEV (reference sequence). Trimming cost V 4 bases and J 2 bases; bases outside gene matches: 2. As DNA, the CDR3 is TGTGCCAGCAGTTATGGACTAGCGGGGGCCTACGAGCAGTACTTC. Amino acid sequence: CASSYGLAGAYEQYF.

This rearrangement joins TRBV19 to TRBJ1-1, with 8 nucleotides matching TRBD1. Germline values: CDR1 LNHDA, CDR2 SQIVND (reference sequence). J was trimmed by 1 base and V by 5 bases; bases with no gene match: 6. The CDR3 is 15 amino acids. CDR3 loop: CASSPRDRRNTEAFF. As DNA, the CDR3 is TGTGCCAGTAGTCCCAGGGACAGGCGGAACACTGAAGCTTTCTTT.

This sequence joins TRBV25-1 and TRBJ2-1; D is perhaps TRBD2 (6 bases). Germline V lookup: CDR1 MGHDK, CDR2 SYGVNS. This CDR3 is 16 amino acids long. The V gene lost 2 bases and the J gene lost 4 bases, with 15 bases spanning the gap. The CDR3 nucleotides read TGTGCCAGCAGTGAACCCGGGCTAGCGTATTACAATGAGCAGTTCTTC. This sequence encodes CASSEPGLAYYNEQFF.